This record covers a single TCR beta chain. The entry originates in a study of T-cell memory formation after mild COVID-19. Across the study: TCR clusters mostly belonged to single donors.

Constant-segment primers were used for 5'RACE, and the resulting TCR alpha and TCR beta cDNA libraries carried sample barcodes and UMIs. One entry per CDR3 protein, called by TCRdb with MiXCR from the 5' RACE reads. In the table there are about 49,000 distinct CDR3 sequences, approximately 7% of which are singletons. With V trimmed by 6 bases and J by 3 bases, 4 bases remained unmatched. Per germline, CDR1 MNHEY and CDR2 SMNVEV (reference sequence). The CDR3 is made up of 13 amino acids. The sequenced sample was PBMCs or a T cell subset sorted from them (not recorded which). This receptor was taken from a man between 18 and 29 years old who had mild COVID-19 (a few samples of this study predate the infection). Cell type and time point are not known. The chain uses TRBV27 and TRBJ1-2; 7 nucleotides align to TRBD1. CDR3 nucleotide sequence: TGTGCCAGCAGACCGACAGGGCACTATGGCTACACCTTC. Translating it yields CASRPTGHYGYTF.